The 22 T cell receptor beta chains presented below share a single source sample, sequenced in a study. One entry per CDR3 protein results from TCRdb running MiXCR on the 5' RACE reads. The repertoire holds roughly 38,000 distinct CDR3 sequences, with 18% as singletons. Sequenced material: naive CD4+ T cells sorted from a lymph node. The subset: naive CD4+ T cells, CD4+CD45RA+CD25-. These receptor sequences come from a female donor with breast cancer.

The V and J genes are TRBV4-3 and TRBJ2-5, with D unresolved. The CDR3 totals 17 residues. Trimming pared 0 bases from V and 4 bases from J, leaving 18 bases between. CDR1 is LGHNA, CDR2 YSLEER, per germline. This chain's CDR3 is CASSQDYGTNDGETQYF. Written as DNA, the CDR3 is TGCGCCAGCAGCCAAGATTACGGAACTAACGATGGAGAGACCCAGTACTTC.

A remark on this clonotype: A much larger clone lies one base from this, so it may be a read error. This sequence joins TRBV29-1 and TRBJ1-2; no clear D. V lost 4 bases to trimming and J lost 6 bases, with 9 bases between them. The CDR3 spans 11 residues. The germline gives CDR1 SQVTM, CDR2 ANQGSEA. The CDR3 is CSVVRGNGYTF. The CDR3 region has the DNA TGCAGCGTTGTTAGAGGGAATGGCTACACCTTC.

J is TRBJ1-2 and V is TRBV5-1; 7 bases align to TRBD1. Looked up from germline, CDR1 is SGHRS and CDR2 is YFSETQ. This CDR3 spans 12 amino acids. V gave up 4 bases and J gave up 6 bases; unmatched junction bases: 3. In DNA form, the CDR3 reads TGCGCCAGCAGCCGGACAGGTGATGGCTACACCTTC. Amino acids: CASSRTGDGYTF.

On this clonotype itself: Just one base apart from a much larger clone, this may be a read error. V is TRBV10-3 and J is TRBJ1-1; no firm D call. The CDR3 is made up of 18 amino acids. Germline values: CDR1 ENHRY, CDR2 SYGVKD. CDR3 residues: CAIKRFLRSGDTSSEASF. In DNA form, the CDR3 reads TGTGCCATCAAACGTTTTTTGCGCAGCGGGGATACCTCGAGTGAAGCTTCCTTT.

V usage is TRBV7-2 and J usage is TRBJ2-2; D may be TRBD1 or TRBD2 (5 bases each). The length of the CDR3 is 14 residues. The germline V gene has CDR1 SGHTA and CDR2 FQGNSA. V was clipped by 6 bases and J by 6 bases, with 14 bases between them. The CDR3, as DNA: TGTGCCAGCAGGCCGGGACCCGGGTCCGGGGAGCTGTTTTTT. Translated, it gives CASRPGPGSGELFF.

J is TRBJ2-3 and V is TRBV7-8, with D maybe TRBD2 (5 bases). Germline assignment: CDR1 SGHVS and CDR2 FQNEAQ. The germline V and J ends were trimmed by 5 bases and 0 bases, with 18 bases remaining between them. The CDR3 spans 17 residues. The CDR3 is CASSKTRREPSTDTQYF. The CDR3 DNA reads TGTGCCAGCAGCAAAACTAGACGCGAACCTAGCACAGATACGCAGTATTTT.

This clonotype was observed at least ten times. The gene calls are TRBV5-5 and TRBJ2-5, with TRBD1 matching 9 bases. CDR1 is SGHKS and CDR2 is YYEKEE in the germline V gene (reference sequence). This CDR3 has 14 residues. The V and J ends lost 3 bases and 4 bases, in that order; junction bases with no gene match: 4. The CDR3 sequence: CASSWGTGSETQYF. CDR3 sequence (DNA): TGTGCCAGCAGCTGGGGGACAGGGTCAGAGACCCAGTACTTC. Drawing the rest from reference TRBV5-5 and TRBJ2-5, the complete variable domain is DAGVTQSPTHLIKTRGQQVTLRCSPISGHKSVSWYQQVLGQGPQFIFQYYEKEERGRGNFPDRFSARQFPNYSSELNVNALLLGDSALYLCASSWGTGSETQYFGPGTRLLVL.

To note about this clonotype: Relative to the germline gene, one junction end is altered; a read error may explain this. The rearrangement uses TRBV4-3 and TRBJ1-4; tentative D call: TRBD1 (5 bases). The CDR3 has 14 amino acids. CDR1 and CDR2 (germline): LGHNA, YSLEER. CDR3 amino acids: CAGSQGADNEKLFF. The DNA of the CDR3 is TGCGCCGGCAGCCAAGGGGCCGATAATGAAAAACTGTTTTTT.

Many counts were recorded for this clonotype. J is TRBJ1-1 and V is TRBV15; D gene unclear. The V end was cut by 0 bases, the J end by 0 bases, with 14 bases between. The CDR3 sequence is 17 residues long. CDR1 and CDR2 (germline): LNHNV, YYDKDF (reference sequence). The CDR3: CATSRDKGFWMNTEAFF. CDR3 nucleotide sequence: TGTGCCACCAGCAGAGATAAAGGTTTTTGGATGAACACTGAAGCTTTCTTT.

This clonotype was seen repeatedly, ten times or more. The V gene is TRBV7-6, the J gene TRBJ2-5; D not resolved. Trimming left V 5 bases short and J 6 bases short, with 10 bases between. Germline CDR1 SGHVS, CDR2 FNYEAQ. This CDR3 region has 12 residues. CDR3 nucleotide sequence: TGTGCCAGCAGCCCGACACCGAAGACCCAGTACTTC. It is translated as CASSPTPKTQYF.

The genes are TRBV18 and TRBJ2-2, with D tentatively TRBD1 (6 bases). V lost 6 bases and J lost 0, with 11 bases in between. The CDR3 contains 15 residues. Germline loops: CDR1 KGHSH, CDR2 LQKENI. Here the CDR3 reads CASSTGTTNTGELFF. The CDR3 region has the DNA TGTGCCAGCTCCACCGGGACAACGAACACCGGGGAGCTGTTTTTT.

The chain links TRBV20-1 to TRBJ2-3; no clear D. The CDR3 runs to 12 residues. Deletions cut 2 bases from V and 4 bases from J, with 7 bases between. Germline V gene sequence: CDR1 DFQATT, CDR2 SNEGSKA (reference sequence). The DNA for the CDR3 is TGCAGTGCTAGACAGATCTCAGATACGCAGTATTTT. It specifies CSARQISDTQYF.

The V call is TRBV7-2, the J call TRBJ2-7, with D possibly being TRBD2 (5 bases). The ends were cut back, 4 bases at V and 3 bases at J, with 10 bases in the middle. The CDR3 is made up of 13 amino acids. The germline V gene encodes CDR1 SGHTA and CDR2 FQGNSA. The CDR3 spells CASSSARGYEQYF. Here the CDR3 DNA reads TGTGCCAGCAGCTCGGCTCGGGGCTACGAGCAGTACTTC. The whole variable domain, filled in from reference TRBV7-2 and TRBJ2-7, reads GAGVSQSPSNKVTEKGKDVELRCDPISGHTALYWYRQSLGQGLEFLIYFQGNSAPDKSGLPSDRFSAERTGGSVSTLTIQRTQQEDSAVYLCASSSARGYEQYFGPGTRLTVT.

With respect to this clonotype: An end of the junction does not agree with germline; a read error may underlie this. The V gene is TRBV6-5, the J gene TRBJ1-5; 8 bases agree with TRBD1. Germline V gene data show CDR1 as MNHEY and CDR2 as SVGAGI. The length of the CDR3 is 15 residues. The CDR3 coding sequence is TGTGCCAGCGGTTACTCGGGCCCAGGGGGCCAGCCCCAGCATTTT. Translating it yields CASGYSGPGGQPQHF.

This chain connects TRBV19 to TRBJ2-7; 9 nucleotides match TRBD1. CDR1 LNHDA and CDR2 SQIVND come from the germline V gene (reference sequence). V shed 5 bases, J shed 7 bases, and the junction held 9 bases outside the gene matches. The CDR3 has 14 amino acids. The chain's CDR3 is CASSLGTGKIEQYF. Here the CDR3 DNA reads TGTGCCAGTAGTCTTGGGACAGGGAAAATAGAGCAGTACTTC. The complete variable domain, with remaining parts taken from reference TRBV19 and TRBJ2-7, reads DGGITQSPKYLFRKEGQNVTLSCEQNLNHDAMYWYRQDPGQGLRLIYYSQIVNDFQKGDIAEGYSVSREKKESFPLTVTSAQKNPTAFYLCASSLGTGKIEQYFGPGTRLTVT.

The table lists this clonotype with a few counts. J is TRBJ1-1 and V is TRBV20-1; D not certain. The CDR3 loop spans 14 amino acids. With 1 base removed from V and 0 bases from J, the gap between germline ends came to 9 bases. Per germline, CDR1 DFQATT and CDR2 SNEGSKA (reference sequence). The CDR3 reads CSARGNTVNTEAFF. CDR3 in DNA: TGCAGTGCTAGAGGTAACACAGTGAACACTGAAGCTTTCTTT.

This clonotype showed up just a few times. This chain links TRBV6-6 with TRBJ2-4; tentative D call: TRBD2 (6 bases). Germline loops: CDR1 MNHNY, CDR2 SVGAGI (reference sequence). This CDR3 comprises 15 residues. Trimming removed 2 bases from V and 6 bases from J, with 14 bases in between. The CDR3 bases are TGTGCCAGCAGTTACACGCGGGGCCTTGGAAACATTCAGTACTTC. Encoded protein: CASSYTRGLGNIQYF.

Details on this clonotype: A single base separates this from a much larger clone, so it may be a read error. The CDR3 DNA reads TGTGCCAGCAGCTTACGGGGGGGATCCTACGAGCAGTACTTC. It translates to CASSLRGGSYEQYF. V gene TRBV7-9 combines with J gene TRBJ2-7; 8 positions agree with TRBD2. Germline CDR1 and CDR2: SEHNR and FQNEAQ (reference sequence). V lost 2 bases to trimming and J lost 1 base; unmatched junction nucleotides: 1. This CDR3 has 14 amino acids. The full variable domain, completed using reference TRBV7-9 and TRBJ2-7, is DTGVSQNPRHKITKRGQNVTFRCDPISEHNRLYWYRQTLGQGPEFLTYFQNEAQLEKSRLLSDRFSAERPKGSFSTLEIQRTEQGDSAMYLCASSLRGGSYEQYFGPGTRLTVT.

This clonotype appeared a few times. The chain uses TRBV7-2 and TRBJ2-3; 7 bases line up with TRBD2. Germline CDR1 SGHTA, CDR2 FQGNSA. This CDR3 has 16 residues. Unmatched junction bases numbered 9, after V lost 5 bases and J lost 1 base. CDR3 DNA sequence: TGTGCCAGCAGCCGAGCGGGGCAATACGGCACAGATACGCAGTATTTT. This sequence encodes CASSRAGQYGTDTQYF.

This clonotype was seen only a few times. V usage is TRBV5-1 and J usage is TRBJ1-1; 12 bases fit TRBD1. Germline V gives CDR1 SGHRS, CDR2 YFSETQ. CDR3 size: 15 residues. The ends lost 0 bases at V and 6 bases at J; junction bases unmatched: 3. As DNA, the CDR3 is TGCGCCAGCAGCTTGGTGGGACAGGGGGCATCTGAAGCTTTCTTT. Translated: CASSLVGQGASEAFF.

V usage is TRBV6-1 and J usage is TRBJ2-7; the D is unclear. The V end was cut by 1 base, the J end by 1 base, with 8 bases between. Germline V gives CDR1 MNHNS, CDR2 SASEGT. This CDR3 spans 14 amino acids. The CDR3 loop is CASSEVGRSYEQYF. CDR3 sequence (DNA): TGTGCCAGCAGTGAAGTAGGTAGATCCTACGAGCAGTACTTC.

The chain joins TRBV20-1 to TRBJ2-3; the D is unclear. V was clipped by 0 bases and J by 5 bases, with 9 bases between them. CDR1 and CDR2 from the germline V gene are DFQATT and SNEGSKA (reference sequence). The CDR3 extends over 13 amino acids. CDR3 sequence reads: CSARDVNGDTQYF. As DNA, the CDR3 is TGCAGTGCTAGAGACGTCAACGGAGATACGCAGTATTTT.